The next 8 T cell receptor beta chains were all read from a single sample in a study of response to subunit inactivated influenza vaccine. MiXCR was run by TCRdb on the RT-PCR reads, yielding one entry per CDR3 protein. Of around 200,000 distinct CDR3 sequences listed, more than 10% are singletons. This sample was also put to use in a study of T cells expressing NK-cell markers. In that study: 5'RACE template switching with UMIs generated TCR beta cDNA.

The material was CD8+ T cells sorted from PBMCs, obtained 11 to 12 days after vaccination. Every receptor here comes from a man in his fifties who received an inactivated influenza vaccine.

This clonotype was found a few times. The chain combines TRBV20-1 with TRBJ2-1; 9 bases are a match to TRBD2. CDR1 and CDR2 from the germline V gene are DFQATT and SNEGSKA (reference sequence). The CDR3 has 13 residues. Germline trimming cut 3 bases from V and 9 bases from J; bases unmatched to any gene: 6. The CDR3 DNA reads TGCAGTGCTAGGGGGCTAGCGGGAACTGAGCAGTTCTTC. Translated, it gives CSARGLAGTEQFF.

The chain recombines TRBV28 with TRBJ2-5; 7 bases are a match to TRBD1. The CDR3 spans 15 residues. The germline gives CDR1 MDHEN, CDR2 SYDVKM. J was trimmed by 2 bases and V by 3 bases; bases with no gene match: 6. The CDR3 DNA follows: TGTGCCAGCAGTTTCCCGGGACAGCTGCAAGAGACCCAGTACTTC. Its protein product is CASSFPGQLQETQYF.

CDR3 nucleotide sequence: TGCGCCAGCAGCTTGGCCGATCTCAGTGGGGACAGGGACGAGCAGTACTTC. Amino acids: CASSLADLSGDRDEQYF. This sequence joins TRBV5-1 and TRBJ2-7, with 9 bases identical to TRBD1. The CDR3 totals 17 residues. V dropped 0 bases and J dropped 5; count of bases not matched to a gene: 12. The germline gives CDR1 SGHRS, CDR2 YFSETQ.

In this sample, this clonotype turned up a few times. This rearrangement joins TRBV13 to TRBJ2-2, with D uncertain. Per germline, CDR1 PRHDT and CDR2 FYEKMQ (reference sequence). The CDR3 sequence is 14 residues long. V lost 6 bases and J 4 bases, leaving 12 bases between the germline ends. The CDR3, as DNA: TGTGCCAGCAGGCTAGGCCGGTCCACCGGGGAGCTGTTTTTT. This translates into CASRLGRSTGELFF.

This clonotype was counted ten times or more. The chain combines TRBV24-1 with TRBJ2-1, with a tentative D call TRBD2 (5 bases). The CDR3 has 17 residues. CDR1 and CDR2 (germline): KGHDR, SFDVKD. The V end was cut by 1 base, the J end by 0 bases, with 12 bases between. Here the CDR3 DNA reads TGTGCCACCAGTGATTTATATTCGGGGTCCTCCTACAATGAGCAGTTCTTC. Translating gives CATSDLYSGSSYNEQFF.

This clonotype came up a few times. The rearrangement joins TRBV3-1 to TRBJ2-1; possible D gene TRBD2, 5 bases. V gave up 4 bases and J gave up 2 bases, with 15 bases separating them. CDR3 length: 16 amino acids. Germline V gene sequence: CDR1 LGHDT, CDR2 YNNKEL (reference sequence). For the CDR3, the DNA is TGTGCCAGCAGCCCGCTCGGGGTCTCTACCTACAATGAGCAGTTCTTC. This encodes CASSPLGVSTYNEQFF.

In its sample, this clonotype was seen a few times. This chain joins TRBV3-1 and TRBJ2-5; TRBD2 is a possible D gene (5 bases). Germline CDR1 and CDR2: LGHDT and YNNKEL (reference sequence). The V end lost 1 base, the J end lost 2 bases, and 14 bases lay between the germline ends. The CDR3 is made up of 16 amino acids. The CDR3 sequence: CASSQVGSGVQETQYF. For the CDR3, the DNA is TGTGCCAGCAGCCAAGTAGGCAGCGGAGTACAAGAGACCCAGTACTTC.

This clonotype has at least ten counts. This rearrangement joins TRBV6-2 or TRBV6-3 to TRBJ1-5, with 8 bases lining up with TRBD1. The junction had 10 bases not matched to a gene; V was cut back by 2 bases and J by 4 bases. CDR3 length: 17 residues. Germline V lookup: CDR1 MNHEY, CDR2 SVGEGT. In nucleotides, the CDR3 is TGTGCCAGCAGTTACGAAACTGGACAGGGCGGGAATCAGCCCCAGCATTTT. Protein product: CASSYETGQGGNQPQHF.